The rows below give T cell receptor beta chains drawn from one sample of a study of identical twins. MiXCR, applied by TCRdb to the 5' RACE reads, yields one record per CDR3 protein. Of 1,800,000 or so distinct CDR3 sequences in the sample, roughly a third were seen once. Material: cord blood. The receptors here all came from a newborn girl in good health. Both conserved end residues are part of each CDR3. D genes are given only for firm matches. A row's size may be missing; if present it is once, few, many or a size class.

d_gene,v_gene,len,abundance,j_gene,CDR3nt,CDR3aa
NA,TRBV5-1,17,few,TRBJ2-1,TGCGCCAGCAGCTTGCCCCAAACCGGGGATTTCCACAATGAGCAGTTCTTC,CASSLPQTGDFHNEQFF
TRBD2,TRBV20-1,15,few,TRBJ2-7,TGCAGTGCTAGAAACCCGGCGGGAGTCGCCTACGAGCAGTACTTC,CSARNPAGVAYEQYF
NA,TRBV11-2,14,NA,TRBJ2-5,TGTGCCAGCAGCTTAGCGGCTAGCCGGGAGACCCAGTACTTC,CASSLAASRETQYF
NA,TRBV6-5,13,few,TRBJ2-3,TGTGCCAGCAGTCACTCGAGTTTAGATACGCAGTATTTT,CASSHSSLDTQYF
NA,TRBV5-1,15,few,TRBJ1-2,TGCGCCAGCAGCCCTCTCCCTAGTGGTAACTATGGCTACACCTTC,CASSPLPSGNYGYTF
TRBD1,TRBV24-1,13,few,TRBJ2-5,TGTGCCACCAGTGATAGGGGGCGCGAGACCCAGTACTTC,CATSDRGRETQYF
TRBD1,TRBV6-1,16,NA,TRBJ1-2,TGTGCCAGCAGTGCCCAACCCCGGGACAGTCCCTATGGCTACACCTTC,CASSAQPRDSPYGYTF
NA,TRBV5-1,13,NA,TRBJ2-3,TGCGCCGGCAGCTTGGGCCTCCGTGCGACGCAGTATTTT,CAGSLGLRATQYF
NA,TRBV5-1,17,NA,TRBJ2-1,TGCGCCAGCAGCTTGGGGTACGGGCCCGATTCCTACAATGAGCAGTTCTTC,CASSLGYGPDSYNEQFF
NA,TRBV19,15,NA,TRBJ1-5,TGTGCCAGTAGTATGCGGGGCGGAGGCAATCAGCCCCAGCATTTT,CASSMRGGGNQPQHF
NA,TRBV4-1,12,few,TRBJ1-4,TGCGCCAGCAGCCAAGTGGTTGGAAAACTGTTTTTT,CASSQVVGKLFF
NA,TRBV5-1,15,NA,TRBJ2-3,TGCGCCAGCAGCTTGCCCTCAGGAGCAGGAGATGCGCAGTATTTT,CASSLPSGAGDAQYF
NA,TRBV5-1,14,once,TRBJ1-1,TGCGCCAACAGCCGGACAGCGCAAGACACTGAAGCTTTCTTT,CANSRTAQDTEAFF
NA,TRBV25-1,10,NA,TRBJ2-5,TGTGCCAACCTAGAGGAGACCCAGTACTTC,CANLEETQYF
NA,TRBV20-1,12,NA,TRBJ1-2,TGCAGTGCTAACCAACCTAACTATGGCTACACCTTC,CSANQPNYGYTF
NA,TRBV9,17,few,TRBJ2-1,TGTGCCAGCAGCGTAGTGGCAGGGAGGGGGAGATACAATGAGCAGTTCTTC,CASSVVAGRGRYNEQFF
NA,TRBV29-1,14,many,TRBJ1-5,TGCAGCGTTGGTGAAAGGGGTGGAAATCAGCCCCAGCATTTT,CSVGERGGNQPQHF
NA,TRBV20-1,13,few,TRBJ2-7,TGCAGTGCTAGAGATCAGAGCTCCTACGAGCAGTACTTC,CSARDQSSYEQYF
NA,TRBV29-1,11,many,TRBJ1-2,TGCAGCGGGGGGGACGTCTATGGCTACACCTTC,CSGGDVYGYTF
NA,TRBV12-3/TRBV12-4,13,few,TRBJ1-5,TGTGCCAGCACCTTATCGGGGAAACAGCCCCAGCATTTT,CASTLSGKQPQHF
NA,TRBV27,15,NA,TRBJ1-5,TGTGCCAGCAGTTTATCCCCAGGGAGCAATCAGCCCCAGCATTTT,CASSLSPGSNQPQHF
TRBD2,TRBV10-3,14,NA,TRBJ2-1,TGTGCCATCAGTGCACTAGCGGGGGTCAATGAGCAGTTCTTC,CAISALAGVNEQFF
TRBD1,TRBV5-1,18,NA,TRBJ2-7,TGCGCCAGCAGCTTACGTTCGCTGACAGGGGGAACCTACAATGAGCAGTACTTC,CASSLRSLTGGTYNEQYF
NA,TRBV27,13,NA,TRBJ1-2,TGTGCCAGCAGTCCCGACCCTACTTGGGGCTACACCTTC,CASSPDPTWGYTF
NA,TRBV2,12,many,TRBJ2-1,TGTGCCAGCAGGGAACTTGACAATGAGCAGTTCTTC,CASRELDNEQFF
NA,TRBV6-2/TRBV6-3,13,NA,TRBJ2-7,TGTGCCAGCAGTTACTCTTATCCTGGGGAGCAGTACTTC,CASSYSYPGEQYF
NA,TRBV2,18,few,TRBJ1-1,TGTGCCAGCAGTGATATCCGGTCCCGTTGGGGGCTGAACACTGAAGCTTTCTTT,CASSDIRSRWGLNTEAFF
TRBD1,TRBV29-1,13,many,TRBJ2-7,TGCAGCGTTGTCGGGACAGGTTCCTACGAGCAGTACTTC,CSVVGTGSYEQYF
NA,TRBV5-1,13,NA,TRBJ2-5,TGCGCCAGCAGTCCCAGCGCTGAGGAGACCCAGTACTTC,CASSPSAEETQYF
NA,TRBV20-1,17,NA,TRBJ2-3,TGCAGTGCTGGACAAGGGGGGGCCAATTTGGGCACAGATACGCAGTATTTT,CSAGQGGANLGTDTQYF
TRBD2,TRBV7-2,18,few,TRBJ2-1,TGTGCCAGCAGCTTAGGACTAGCGGGAGGCTACTCCTACAATGAGCAGTTCTTC,CASSLGLAGGYSYNEQFF